Given below is one T cell receptor (beta chain) in context. The antigen this receptor binds is unknown. One base away there is no much larger clone; base qualities are not given. The trial excluded patients who had a history of autoimmune disease or who were on systemic immunosuppression. Peripheral blood for TCR sequencing was collected from all dose cohorts at baseline, on cycle 4 day 1, and on cycle 7 day 1. Samples were obtained from an open-label, multicenter, first-in-human phase I dose-escalation trial of ivuxolimab. Adults with locally advanced or metastatic head and neck squamous cell, hepatocellular, melanoma or renal cell carcinoma were enrolled in the trial. CD4+ and CD8+ T cells were sorted separately from peripheral blood before TCR sequencing. The CDR3 holds 12 amino acids from the cysteine to the phenylalanine. Here the CDR3 DNA is all that survives: 36 bases in frame from base 1. The CDR1 and CDR2 encoded by the germline V gene are SGHRS and YFSETQ. Trimming leaves V shorter by 3 bases and J shorter by 9 bases, with the junction holding 3 bases beyond the gene matches.

This entry belongs to a study of OX40 agonist ivuxolimab in advanced cancers. In terms of the full investigation: Ivuxolimab was a fully human IgG2 agonistic monoclonal antibody targeting the costimulatory receptor OX40 (CD134). Patients were allowed to have had prior anti-PD-1, anti-PD-L1 or anti-CTLA-4 therapy, and approximately 37% of the dose-escalation patients had been treated with checkpoint inhibitors. In the dose-escalation cohort, roughly 82% of patients were male, and the mean age was roughly 56 years with a range of about 20 to 80. Peripheral TCRbeta sequencing was intended to test whether TCR sequence diversity was altered and clonal T-cell expansion was caused by ivuxolimab. Intravenous ivuxolimab was administered to patients every 2 weeks at six dose levels: 0.01, 0.1, 0.3, 1.5, 3 and 10 mg/kg. Partial responses occurred in three dose-escalation patients, of whom one had hepatocellular carcinoma and two had cutaneous melanoma. The paper describes the monotherapy dose-escalation part (N of about 54 patients) of the phase I trial of ivuxolimab. Of the approximately 53 patients in dose escalation, 19 had hepatocellular carcinoma, approximately 15 had melanoma, 9 had renal cell carcinoma and 9 had head and neck cancer. Results the study describes overall, beyond this receptor: Partial responders in the 0.1-3.0 mg/kg groups had among the lowest normalized peripheral clonal expansion, especially among CD8+ T cells. Antigen specificity was not determined for the clonally expanded peripheral T cells. At doses of 0.1 to 3.0 mg/kg, clonal expansion of both CD4+ and CD8+ blood T cells was observed from baseline to week 6. Low levels of normalized T-cell clonal expansion were also seen in some patients who did not respond. After ivuxolimab, expanded clones were on average more numerous among CD8+ T cells than among CD4+ T cells.

To sequence the TCRbeta CDR3 region, genomic DNA was isolated from the sorted cells. The immunoSEQ Assay was used to sequence the TCRbeta CDR3 regions. In TCRdb, the immuneACCESS table is reduced to in-frame sequences with V and J assigned. These tables do not hold every clone; where another copy was compared, an unresolved V gene accounts for under half, and the others remain unexplained. The sample contains roughly 70,000 clones, around 85% of them found a single time. The ten most abundant clones make up 3.5% to 4.5% of the sample. This TCR was sampled from an adult with an advanced solid tumor such as melanoma, head and neck, liver or kidney cancer. The V and J segments used are TRBV5-1 and TRBJ2-5, and 9 junctional nucleotides match TRBD1. The sequencing used CD4+ or CD8+ T cells sorted from blood, collected in a trial of the OX40 agonist ivuxolimab. The DNA sequence reads TGCGCCAGCAGCTCGGACAGGGGTGCCCAGTACTTC. This yields the protein CASSSDRGAQYF.